This T cell receptor beta chain derives from a study of early T cells in non-severe SARS-CoV-2 infection. Study in general: Chains stayed unpaired after sequencing of bulk RNA from unsorted whole blood.

General study results and limits: Private and CD4 specificities were missed by VDJdb matching, skewed to anti-spike CD8.

Germline V gives CDR1 MNHEY, CDR2 SMNVEV (reference sequence). With 4 bases removed from V and 6 bases from J, the gap between germline ends came to 10 bases. CDR3 length: 12 amino acids. This clonotype was seen many times. Its target is unknown. Unique molecular identifiers were attached to individual cDNA molecules. MiXCR, run by TCRdb on the 5' RACE reads, gives a single entry per CDR3 protein. Of approximately 81,000 distinct CDR3 sequences detected, less than 8% appear once; the ten largest clones hold roughly 8.4%. The rearrangement joins TRBV27 to TRBJ2-7, with D uncertain. The sequencing sample was made of whole blood. The clonotype originates from an adult who was a healthcare worker with PCR-confirmed SARS-CoV-2 infection or an uninfected control (not recorded which). The CDR3 DNA is TGTGCCAGCAGTTCTTCTTGGGGCGAGCAGTACTTC. Amino acid sequence: CASSSSWGEQYF.